Listed here are 2 T cell receptor beta chains from one sample, sequenced in a study of radiotherapy plus CTLA-4 blockade in lung cancer. The assay was immunoSEQ multiplex PCR, and TCRdb's table has in-frame clones only and misses some. The sample yields 100,000 or so clones, roughly 80% seen once. Sequencing was performed on peripheral blood, taken from a patient treated with radiotherapy plus ipilimumab. The receptors were sampled from a human donor with non-small cell lung cancer that progressed on radiotherapy plus ipilimumab.

This clone has just a few counts. At one of its ends the junction is not consistent with the germline gene, which may arise from a read error. The V and J genes are TRBV19 and TRBJ2-3; TRBD1 is a possible D gene (5 bases). The CDR3 sequence is 15 residues long. The germline V gene has CDR1 LNHDA and CDR2 SQIVND (reference sequence). CDR3 nucleotide sequence: TGTGCCAGTAGCATAGGCAGGGCGGGCACAGATACGCAGTATTTT. Translating it yields CASSIGRAGTDTQYF.

The gene calls are TRBV11-2 and TRBJ2-7; either TRBD1 or TRBD2 may supply D (5 bases each). V shed 9 bases and J shed 3 bases, with 18 bases lying between them. The germline CDR1 and CDR2 sequences are SGHAT and FQNNGV. The CDR3 sequence is 14 residues long. The CDR3 region is CASQLGDGYYEQYF. The CDR3 DNA reads TGTGCCAGTCAACTGGGGGACGGGTACTACGAGCAGTACTTC.